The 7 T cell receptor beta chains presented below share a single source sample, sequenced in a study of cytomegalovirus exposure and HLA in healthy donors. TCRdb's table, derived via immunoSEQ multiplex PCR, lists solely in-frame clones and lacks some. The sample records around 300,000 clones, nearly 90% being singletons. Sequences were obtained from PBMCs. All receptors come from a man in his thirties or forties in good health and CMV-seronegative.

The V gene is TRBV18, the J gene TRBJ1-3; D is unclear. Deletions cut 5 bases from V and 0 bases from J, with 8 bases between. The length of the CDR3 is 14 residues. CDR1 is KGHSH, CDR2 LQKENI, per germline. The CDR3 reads CASSYTVSGNTIYF. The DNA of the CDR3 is TGTGCCAGCTCATACACAGTCTCTGGAAACACCATATATTTT.

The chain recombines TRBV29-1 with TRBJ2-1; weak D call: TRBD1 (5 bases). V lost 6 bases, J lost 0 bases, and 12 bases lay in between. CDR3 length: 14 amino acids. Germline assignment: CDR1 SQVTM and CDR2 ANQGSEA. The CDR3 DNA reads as TGCAGCGTCCGACAGCGAAGCTCCTACAATGAGCAGTTCTTC. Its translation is CSVRQRSSYNEQFF.

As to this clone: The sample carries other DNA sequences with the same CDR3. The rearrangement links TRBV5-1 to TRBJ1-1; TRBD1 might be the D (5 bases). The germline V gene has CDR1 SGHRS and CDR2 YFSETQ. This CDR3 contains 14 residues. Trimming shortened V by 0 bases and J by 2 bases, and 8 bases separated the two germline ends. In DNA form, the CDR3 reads TGCGCCAGCAGCTTGGGTGGACAAAACACTGAAGCTTTCTTT. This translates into CASSLGGQNTEAFF.

The CDR3 DNA reads TGTGCCTTGGACCGGTATGGGAGCATTCCTGAAAAACTGTTTTTT. Its protein is CALDRYGSIPEKLFF. J is TRBJ1-4 and V is TRBV30, with no clear D. Trimming left V 7 bases short and J 7 bases short, with 22 bases between. Germline CDR1 and CDR2: GTSNPN and SVGIG (reference sequence). CDR3 length: 15 residues. Combining the CDR3 with reference TRBV30 and TRBJ1-4 gives the whole variable domain SQTIHQWPATLVQPVGSPLSLECTVEGTSNPNLYWYRQAAGRGLQLLFYSVGIGQISSEVPQNLSASRPQDRQFILSSKKLLLSDSGFYLCALDRYGSIPEKLFFGSGTQLSVL.

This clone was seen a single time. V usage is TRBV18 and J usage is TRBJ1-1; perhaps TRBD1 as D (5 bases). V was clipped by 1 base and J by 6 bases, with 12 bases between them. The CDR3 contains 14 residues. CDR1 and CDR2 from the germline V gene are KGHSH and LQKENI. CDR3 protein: CASSPQLGEAEAFF. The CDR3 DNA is TGTGCCAGCTCACCACAGTTAGGGGAGGCTGAAGCTTTCTTT.

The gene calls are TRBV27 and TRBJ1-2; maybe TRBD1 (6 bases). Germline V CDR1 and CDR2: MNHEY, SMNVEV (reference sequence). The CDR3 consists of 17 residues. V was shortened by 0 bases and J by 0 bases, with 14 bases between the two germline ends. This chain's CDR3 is CASSLSGRGGPNYGYTF. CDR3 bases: TGTGCCAGCAGTTTATCGGGCCGAGGGGGTCCTAACTATGGCTACACCTTC.

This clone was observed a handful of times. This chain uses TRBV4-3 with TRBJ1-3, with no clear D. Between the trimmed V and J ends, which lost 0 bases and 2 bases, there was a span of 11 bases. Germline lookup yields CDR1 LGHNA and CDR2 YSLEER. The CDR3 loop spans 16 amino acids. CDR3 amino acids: CASSQDTIYPGNTIYF. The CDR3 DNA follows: TGCGCCAGCAGCCAAGACACCATCTATCCTGGAAACACCATATATTTT.